The 25 T cell receptor beta chains below were found in one sample sequenced in a study of shared clonotypes between healthy human individuals. The table came from immunoSEQ multiplex PCR; TCRdb's copy has only in-frame clones and leaves some out. The data show roughly 500,000 clones, over 70% seen once. Sequenced sample: PBMCs. These receptors came from a woman aged 40 to 50 in good health. Some clones in this sample may be carry-over from other donors' samples.

The gene calls are TRBV25-1 and TRBJ2-7; D remains unclear. V lost 6 bases, J lost 2 bases, and 17 bases lay in between. Germline CDR1 is MGHDK and CDR2 is SYGVNS. The CDR3 length is 15 residues. The CDR3 reads CASRRSLDGPYEQYF. In nucleotides, the CDR3 is TGTGCCAGCAGACGCAGCCTCGACGGTCCCTACGAGCAGTACTTC.

This clone showed up just once. The chain uses TRBV27 and TRBJ2-7; 8 bases are a match to TRBD1. The trim removed 4 bases at V and 7 bases at J, leaving 9 bases unmatched. Germline assignment: CDR1 MNHEY and CDR2 SMNVEV (reference sequence). The CDR3 is made up of 14 amino acids. The CDR3 nucleotides read TGTGCCAGCAGTTCCTCCGGGACAGGTGTTGAGCAGTACTTC. Amino acid sequence: CASSSSGTGVEQYF.

This chain connects TRBV28 to TRBJ2-7, with D possibly being TRBD1 (7 bases). The CDR3 spans 18 residues. Germline lookup yields CDR1 MDHEN and CDR2 SYDVKM. Trimming removed 1 base at V and 0 bases at J, with 19 bases between. This CDR3 reads CASSLFSSRGASSYEQYF. CDR3 DNA: TGTGCCAGCAGTTTATTCAGCTCCAGGGGGGCAAGCTCCTACGAGCAGTACTTC.

The chain combines TRBV5-1 with TRBJ2-3, with TRBD2 matching 8 bases. This CDR3 comprises 23 residues. The V segment lost 0 bases and the J segment 0 bases; nucleotides outside the gene matches: 24. In germline, CDR1 is SGHRS, CDR2 YFSETQ. In DNA, the CDR3 is TGCGCCAGCAGCTTGGTCGGCGGTCGGGGAGGGGACGGGAGGGCCAAAAGCACAGATACGCAGTATTTT. Its protein product is CASSLVGGRGGDGRAKSTDTQYF.

This clone was observed at least ten times. This chain links TRBV7-9 with TRBJ2-7; D is unresolved. Between the trimmed V and J ends, which lost 1 base and 7 bases, there was a span of 20 bases. This CDR3 comprises 16 residues. The germline gives CDR1 SEHNR, CDR2 FQNEAQ (reference sequence). The CDR3 loop is CASSLVGKLVGGEQYF. The CDR3 nucleotides are TGTGCCAGCAGCTTAGTAGGAAAACTGGTGGGCGGTGAGCAGTACTTC.

Concerning this clone itself: This same CDR3 is encoded by further DNA sequences in the sample. The chain links TRBV28 to TRBJ2-2; D gene ambiguous. The V gene's germline CDR1 is MDHEN and CDR2 SYDVKM. V lost 5 bases and J 7 bases, leaving 8 bases between the germline ends. This CDR3 comprises 12 residues. CDR3 in DNA: TGTGCCAGCAGTCCTCCGGTCGGGGAGCTGTTTTTT. Amino acid sequence: CASSPPVGELFF.

V and J are TRBV5-1 and TRBJ2-5; 9 bases are shared with TRBD2. The germline V gene encodes CDR1 SGHRS and CDR2 YFSETQ. The CDR3 loop spans 15 amino acids. V trimming: 0 bases; J trimming: 4 bases; junction bases outside the gene matches: 4. CDR3 DNA: TGCGCCAGCAGCTTGGTGGCTAGCGGGACAGAGACCCAGTACTTC. Encoded protein: CASSLVASGTETQYF. Full variable domain (rest looked up from reference TRBV5-1 and TRBJ2-5): KAGVTQTPRYLIKTRGQQVTLSCSPISGHRSVSWYQQTPGQGLQFLFEYFSETQRNKGNFPGRFSGRQFSNSRSEMNVSTLELGDSALYLCASSLVASGTETQYFGPGTRLLVL.

This chain connects TRBV21-1 to TRBJ2-7; TRBD2 reflects the table's D call only, with no check against the DNA. TRBV21-1 corresponds to a pseudogene. The CDR3 has 13 amino acids. CDR3 protein: CASSNACASGQYF. CDR3 in DNA: TGTGCCAGCAGCAACGCCTGTGCGTCGGGGCAGTACTTC.

The J gene is TRBJ2-1, the V gene TRBV5-1, with 8 nucleotides matching TRBD2. This CDR3 spans 15 amino acids. CDR1 is SGHRS and CDR2 is YFSETQ in the germline V gene. With V trimmed by 4 bases and J by 2 bases, 5 bases remained unmatched. The CDR3 spells CASSRLAQTYNEQFF. In nucleotides, the CDR3 is TGCGCCAGCAGCCGACTAGCGCAAACCTACAATGAGCAGTTCTTC. The whole variable domain, filled in from reference TRBV5-1 and TRBJ2-1, reads KAGVTQTPRYLIKTRGQQVTLSCSPISGHRSVSWYQQTPGQGLQFLFEYFSETQRNKGNFPGRFSGRQFSNSRSEMNVSTLELGDSALYLCASSRLAQTYNEQFFGPGTRLTVL.

V and J are TRBV6-5 and TRBJ1-4, with D unclear. V was cut by 2 bases and J by 8 bases, with 18 bases left in between. CDR1 MNHEY and CDR2 SVGAGI come from the germline V gene. The CDR3 sequence is 16 residues long. The CDR3: CASSYQRGGSREKLFF. DNA for the CDR3: TGTGCCAGCAGTTACCAACGAGGAGGGAGTAGAGAAAAACTGTTTTTT.

This clone was seen just once. The rearrangement joins TRBV4-1 to TRBJ1-5; weak D call: TRBD1 (6 bases). The CDR3 length is 15 residues. Germline loops: CDR1 MGHRA, CDR2 YSYEKL. V shed 4 bases and J shed 4 bases, with 14 bases lying between them. The CDR3, as DNA: TGCGCCAGCAGCCGGGAAGGGCAGGGGAATCAGCCCCAGCATTTT. Amino acid sequence: CASSREGQGNQPQHF.

Written as DNA, the CDR3 is TGTGCCAGCAGCAGACGGACACGATTGAGCACTGAAGCTTTCTTT. It specifies CASSRRTRLSTEAFF. The gene calls are TRBV5-4 and TRBJ1-1; a weak D match, TRBD1 (5 bases). The CDR3 spans 15 residues. Germline V gene sequence: CDR1 SGHNT, CDR2 YYREEE (reference sequence). Trimming removed 4 bases from V and 4 bases from J, with 17 bases in between.

CDR3 sequence (DNA): TGTGCCAGCAGTTACTCGGACTACCACTCCCGGGGGACCCAGTACTTC. It is translated as CASSYSDYHSRGTQYF. The chain uses TRBV6-6 and TRBJ2-5; maybe TRBD2 (6 bases). The V gene's germline CDR1 is MNHNY and CDR2 SVGAGI (reference sequence). This CDR3 contains 16 residues. V was trimmed by 0 bases and J by 7 bases, leaving 18 bases between them.

This chain uses TRBV6-1 with TRBJ1-2, with D possibly being TRBD1 (6 bases). The V end was cut by 8 bases, the J end by 4 bases, with 14 bases between. The CDR3 runs to 13 residues. Germline V lookup: CDR1 MNHNS, CDR2 SASEGT. CDR3 region: CASGRGSRYGYTF. The CDR3 coding sequence is TGTGCCAGCGGCAGGGGCAGTCGCTATGGCTACACCTTC.

The chain uses TRBV18 and TRBJ2-1, with D possibly TRBD1 on 6 matching bases. V lost 4 bases and J 4 bases, leaving 17 bases between the germline ends. This CDR3 spans 16 amino acids. Germline values: CDR1 KGHSH, CDR2 LQKENI. The CDR3 loop is CASSLGTLGVYNEQFF. The CDR3 DNA reads as TGTGCCAGCTCACTTGGGACACTGGGGGTATACAATGAGCAGTTCTTC.

The V and J genes are TRBV2 and TRBJ2-3; D gene unclear. The CDR3 totals 14 residues. V lost 7 bases and J lost 0, with 11 bases in between. CDR1 and CDR2 (germline): SNHLY, FYNNEI. The CDR3: CASKVLASTDTQYF. The CDR3 DNA sequence: TGTGCCAGCAAGGTCCTTGCTAGCACAGATACGCAGTATTTT.

The rearrangement joins TRBV18 to TRBJ1-1; D is undetermined. The CDR3 sequence is 14 residues long. Trimming left V 2 bases short and J 3 bases short, with 10 bases between. Germline-derived CDR1 and CDR2 are KGHSH and LQKENI. CDR3 in amino acids: CASSPSGRDTEAFF. The CDR3 DNA reads TGTGCCAGCTCACCAAGCGGGCGGGACACTGAAGCTTTCTTT.

This clone occurred a few times. The chain links TRBV13 to TRBJ2-5, with D possibly being TRBD1 or TRBD2 (5 bases each). The DNA end is a closer match to TRBJ2-7, so the J assignment may be wrong. This CDR3 comprises 14 residues. Per germline, CDR1 PRHDT and CDR2 FYEKMQ (reference sequence). The DNA for the CDR3 is TGTGCCAGCTCGTTGAGGGGATGGCGGCTCGAGCAGTACTTC. This translates into CASSLRGWRLEQYF.

As concerns this clone: This is likely an artifact of a read error, given a far larger clone one base away. This same CDR3 is encoded by further DNA sequences in the sample. The chain links TRBV2 to TRBJ1-1, with a weak D call TRBD1 (5 bases). CDR3 length equals 16 residues. Germline loops: CDR1 SNHLY, CDR2 FYNNEI. With 2 bases removed from V and 1 base from J, the gap between germline ends came to 14 bases. This chain's CDR3 is CASSELGVERNTEAFF. The CDR3 DNA reads TGTGCCAGCAGTGAACTAGGGGTAGAGAGGAACACTGAAGCTTTCTTT.

The chain has TRBV11-1 and TRBJ2-2; D remains ambiguous. CDR3 length: 14 residues. Germline values: CDR1 SGHAT, CDR2 FQDESV (reference sequence). The V gene lost 2 bases and the J gene lost 1 base, with 5 bases spanning the gap. DNA of the CDR3: TGTGCCAGCAGCTTACGATGGAACACCGGGGAGCTGTTTTTT. This translates into CASSLRWNTGELFF. Full variable domain (remainder filled in from reference TRBV11-1 and TRBJ2-2): EAEVAQSPRYKITEKSQAVAFWCDPISGHATLYWYRQILGQGPELLVQFQDESVVDDSQLPKDRFSAERLKGVDSTLKIQPAELGDSAMYLCASSLRWNTGELFFGEGSRLTVL.

This chain joins TRBV7-9 and TRBJ2-3; D tentatively fits TRBD1 or TRBD2 (5 bases each). The V end was cut by 2 bases, the J end by 0 bases, with 9 bases between. The CDR3 is made up of 15 amino acids. Germline CDR1 is SEHNR and CDR2 is FQNEAQ (reference sequence). The CDR3 DNA follows: TGTGCCAGCAGCTTAAGGGACGGCAGCACAGATACGCAGTATTTT. This gives the protein CASSLRDGSTDTQYF.

This clone was seen more than once but under ten times. This chain uses TRBV5-4 with TRBJ2-5, with TRBD2 as a possible D gene (6 bases). CDR1 and CDR2 (germline): SGHNT, YYREEE (reference sequence). The V end was cut by 4 bases, the J end by 5 bases, with 12 bases between. The CDR3 covers 13 residues. The CDR3 loop reads CASSPPGVETQYF. CDR3 sequence (DNA): TGTGCCAGCAGCCCCCCGGGAGTGGAGACCCAGTACTTC.

The rearrangement uses TRBV5-1 and TRBJ1-1, with D unclear. Between the trimmed V and J ends, which lost 4 bases and 1 base, there was a span of 14 bases. Germline assignment: CDR1 SGHRS and CDR2 YFSETQ. This CDR3 region has 15 residues. Here the CDR3 DNA reads TGCGCCAGCAGCACGAACCCCCACGGGAACACTGAAGCTTTCTTT. It codes for CASSTNPHGNTEAFF.

The rearrangement uses TRBV27 and TRBJ2-7; a weak D match, TRBD1 (5 bases). The CDR3 loop spans 14 amino acids. Deletions cut 6 bases from V and 6 bases from J, with 18 bases between. Germline V gives CDR1 MNHEY, CDR2 SMNVEV (reference sequence). CDR3 region: CASRAPQGRSEQYF. DNA for the CDR3: TGTGCCAGCAGAGCCCCCCAGGGCCGCTCCGAGCAGTACTTC.

Points on this clone: Given a far larger clone just one base away, this is likely a sequencing read error. This chain connects TRBV30 to TRBJ2-5; 7 bases map to TRBD2. From germline, CDR1 is GTSNPN and CDR2 SVGIG (reference sequence). V shed 3 bases and J 6 bases; nucleotides not matched to a gene: 4. CDR3 size: 12 residues. In DNA, the CDR3 is TGTGCCTGGAGCCCCGGGGGGAAGACCCAGTACTTC. Residues: CAWSPGGKTQYF.